This TCR beta chain is from a study of Ad26.COV2.S vaccination and SARS-CoV-2 variants. Study overall: The COV1001 Ad26.COV2.S trial arm included the donor.

Treatment described: 15 to 20 received Ad26.COV2.S at low or high dose, single or two shots; a few received placebo; per-sample allocation not given. The samples date from day 63 after the first vaccine or placebo injection. Immunization relied on an Ad26 vector, which expressed Wuhan-strain SARS-CoV-2 spike. The method was immunoSEQ multiplex PCR; TCRdb's version includes in-frame clones alone and lacks a portion of them. The sample holds hundreds of thousands of clones, roughly 90% seen once. J was trimmed by 7 bases and V by 6 bases; bases with no gene match: 4. The CDR3 totals 11 residues. Germline assignment: CDR1 SQVTM and CDR2 ANQGSEA. With regard to this clone: Its antigen is as yet unknown.

Study observations and caveats: Non-spike TCR breadth did not differ much between vaccine and placebo recipients. The analyses of TCR breadth and depth may have understated the size of total T cell responses.

The sample in question was peripheral blood, obtained in a trial of Ad26.COV2.S vaccine versus placebo. J is TRBJ1-1 and V is TRBV29-1, with 8 nucleotides matching TRBD1. This TCR came from a person aged 18-60 years who received the Ad26.COV2.S COVID-19 vaccine or a placebo. In DNA form, the CDR3 reads TGCAGCGTAGGGACAGGTCATGAAGCTTTCTTT. Translating gives CSVGTGHEAFF.